This T cell receptor beta chain comes out of a study of identical twins. Overall study findings and caveats: Insertions ran lower in abundant cord blood beta clonotypes, though not in memory repertoires.

To note about this clonotype: Its antigen remains unknown.

Healthy Caucasians, and only they, were the donors. V dropped 1 base and J dropped 5 bases, with 6 bases sitting between them. Looked up from germline, CDR1 is SEHNR and CDR2 is FQNEAQ (reference sequence). The CDR3 loop spans 12 amino acids. TCRdb passed the 5' RACE reads through MiXCR, listing each CDR3 protein once. The sample consists of about 340,000 distinct CDR3 sequences, approximately 9.1% of them appearing once. This sequence originates from a woman aged 45-59 years in good health. The chain is built from TRBV7-9 and TRBJ2-7, with D hard to call. The specimen was naive T cells sorted from blood. The CDR3 loop reads CASSLGVDEQYF. In nucleotides, the CDR3 is TGTGCCAGCAGCTTAGGCGTGGACGAGCAGTACTTC.